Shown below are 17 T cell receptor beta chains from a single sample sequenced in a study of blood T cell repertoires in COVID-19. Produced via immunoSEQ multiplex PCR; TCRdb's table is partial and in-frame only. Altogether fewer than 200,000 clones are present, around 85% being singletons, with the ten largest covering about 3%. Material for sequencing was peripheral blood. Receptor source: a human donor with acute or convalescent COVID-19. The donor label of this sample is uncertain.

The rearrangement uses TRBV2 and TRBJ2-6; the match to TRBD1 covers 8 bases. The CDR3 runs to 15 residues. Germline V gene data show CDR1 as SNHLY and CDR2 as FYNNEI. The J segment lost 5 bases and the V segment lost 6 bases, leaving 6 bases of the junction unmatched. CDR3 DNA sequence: TGTGCCAGCAGCGCCGGACAGGGCCGGGCCAACGTCCTGACTTTC. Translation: CASSAGQGRANVLTF.

CDR3: CASSQDPGSSEQYF. Written as DNA, the CDR3 is TGTGCCAGCAGCCAAGATCCAGGAAGTTCCGAGCAGTACTTC. The V and J genes are TRBV4-2 and TRBJ2-7; D unclear. Deletions cut 0 bases from V and 6 bases from J, with 12 bases between. Germline V CDR1 and CDR2: LGHNA, YNFKEQ. This CDR3 contains 14 residues.

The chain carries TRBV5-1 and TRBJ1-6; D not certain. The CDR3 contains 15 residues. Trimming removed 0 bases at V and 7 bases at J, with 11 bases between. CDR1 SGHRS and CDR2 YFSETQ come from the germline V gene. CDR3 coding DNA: TGCGCCAGCAGCTTGGGCCTAACGGGGAATTCACCCCTCCACTTT. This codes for CASSLGLTGNSPLHF.

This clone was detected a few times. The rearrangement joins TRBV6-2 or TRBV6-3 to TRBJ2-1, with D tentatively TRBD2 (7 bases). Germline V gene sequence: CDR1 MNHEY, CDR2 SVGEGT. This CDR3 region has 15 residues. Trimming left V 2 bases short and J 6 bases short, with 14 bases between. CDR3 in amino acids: CASSYGGGGGNEQFF. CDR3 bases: TGTGCCAGCAGTTACGGAGGGGGGGGAGGCAATGAGCAGTTCTTC.

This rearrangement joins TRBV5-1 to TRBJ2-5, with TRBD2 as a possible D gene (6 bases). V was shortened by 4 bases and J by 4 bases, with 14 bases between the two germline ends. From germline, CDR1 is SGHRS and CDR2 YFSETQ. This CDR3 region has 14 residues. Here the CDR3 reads CASSLEGRRETQYF. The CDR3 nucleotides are TGCGCCAGCAGCCTGGAAGGGAGGAGAGAGACCCAGTACTTC.

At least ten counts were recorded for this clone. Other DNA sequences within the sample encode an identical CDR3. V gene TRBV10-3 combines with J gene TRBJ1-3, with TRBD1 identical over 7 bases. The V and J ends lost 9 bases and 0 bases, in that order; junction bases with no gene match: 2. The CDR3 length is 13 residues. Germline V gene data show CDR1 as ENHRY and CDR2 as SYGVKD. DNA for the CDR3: TGTGCCATAAGGGACAGCTCTGGAAACACCATATATTTT. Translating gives CAIRDSSGNTIYF.

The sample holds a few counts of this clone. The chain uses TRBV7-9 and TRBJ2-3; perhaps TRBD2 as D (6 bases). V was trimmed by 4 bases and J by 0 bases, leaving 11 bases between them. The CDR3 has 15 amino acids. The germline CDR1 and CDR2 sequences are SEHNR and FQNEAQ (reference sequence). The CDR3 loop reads CASSSRLESTDTQYF. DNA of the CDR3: TGTGCCAGCAGCTCCCGACTAGAGAGCACAGATACGCAGTATTTT.

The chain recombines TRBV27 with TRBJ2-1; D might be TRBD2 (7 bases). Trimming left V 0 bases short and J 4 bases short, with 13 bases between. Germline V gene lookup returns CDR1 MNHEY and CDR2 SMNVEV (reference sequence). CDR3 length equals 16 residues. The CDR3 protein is CASSLSAGALYNEQFF. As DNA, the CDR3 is TGTGCCAGCAGTTTATCGGCGGGGGCCCTATACAATGAGCAGTTCTTC.

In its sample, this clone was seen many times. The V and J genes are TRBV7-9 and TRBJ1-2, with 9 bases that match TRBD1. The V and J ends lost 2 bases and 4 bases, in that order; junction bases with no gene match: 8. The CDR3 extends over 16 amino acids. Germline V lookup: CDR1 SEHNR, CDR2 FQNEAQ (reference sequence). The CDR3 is CASSLLSLTGGYGYTF. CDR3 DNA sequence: TGTGCCAGCAGCTTACTTTCCCTGACAGGGGGCTATGGCTACACCTTC.

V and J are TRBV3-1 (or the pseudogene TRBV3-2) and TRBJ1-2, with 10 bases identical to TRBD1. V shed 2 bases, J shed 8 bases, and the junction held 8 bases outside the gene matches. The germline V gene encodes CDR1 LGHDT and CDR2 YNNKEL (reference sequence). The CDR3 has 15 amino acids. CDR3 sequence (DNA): TGTGCCAGCAGCCAATCTTGGACAGGGGGAAACGGCTACACCTTC. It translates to CASSQSWTGGNGYTF.

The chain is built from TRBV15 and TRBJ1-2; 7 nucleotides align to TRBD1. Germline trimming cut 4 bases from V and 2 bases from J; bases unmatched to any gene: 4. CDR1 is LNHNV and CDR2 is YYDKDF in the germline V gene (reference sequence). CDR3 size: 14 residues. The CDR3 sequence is CATSIQQGNYGYTF. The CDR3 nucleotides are TGTGCCACCAGCATTCAACAGGGGAACTATGGCTACACCTTC. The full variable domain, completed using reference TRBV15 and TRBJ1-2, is DAMVIQNPRYQVTQFGKPVTLSCSQTLNHNVMYWYQQKSSQAPKLLFHYYDKDFNNEADTPDNFQSRRPNTSFCFLDIRSPGLGDTAMYLCATSIQQGNYGYTFGSGTRLTVV.

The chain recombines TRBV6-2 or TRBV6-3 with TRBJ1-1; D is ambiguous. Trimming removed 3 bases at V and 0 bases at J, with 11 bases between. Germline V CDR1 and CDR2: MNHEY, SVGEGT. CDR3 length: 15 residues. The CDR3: CASSYTVALNTEAFF. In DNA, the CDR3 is TGTGCCAGCAGTTATACCGTAGCCTTGAACACTGAAGCTTTCTTT.

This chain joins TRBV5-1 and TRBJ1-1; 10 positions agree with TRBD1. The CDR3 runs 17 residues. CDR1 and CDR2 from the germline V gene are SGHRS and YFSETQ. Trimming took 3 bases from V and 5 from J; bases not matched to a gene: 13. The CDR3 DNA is TGCGCCAGCAGCTCCGAGCCTATCGACAGGGGGCAAACTGAAGCTTTCTTT. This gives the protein CASSSEPIDRGQTEAFF. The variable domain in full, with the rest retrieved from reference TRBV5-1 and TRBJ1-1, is KAGVTQTPRYLIKTRGQQVTLSCSPISGHRSVSWYQQTPGQGLQFLFEYFSETQRNKGNFPGRFSGRQFSNSRSEMNVSTLELGDSALYLCASSSEPIDRGQTEAFFGQGTRLTVV.

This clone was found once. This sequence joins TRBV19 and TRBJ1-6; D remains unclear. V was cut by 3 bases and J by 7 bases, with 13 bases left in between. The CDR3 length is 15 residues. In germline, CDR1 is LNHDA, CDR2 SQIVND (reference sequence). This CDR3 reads CASSILAHVNSPLHF. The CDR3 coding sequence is TGTGCCAGTAGTATCTTGGCACACGTCAATTCACCCCTCCACTTT.

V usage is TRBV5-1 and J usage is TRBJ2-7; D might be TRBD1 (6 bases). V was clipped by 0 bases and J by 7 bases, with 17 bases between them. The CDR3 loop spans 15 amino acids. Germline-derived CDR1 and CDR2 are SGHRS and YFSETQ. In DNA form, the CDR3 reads TGCGCCAGCAGCTTGGATCCAGGGGTACCGGGGGAGCAGTACTTC. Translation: CASSLDPGVPGEQYF.

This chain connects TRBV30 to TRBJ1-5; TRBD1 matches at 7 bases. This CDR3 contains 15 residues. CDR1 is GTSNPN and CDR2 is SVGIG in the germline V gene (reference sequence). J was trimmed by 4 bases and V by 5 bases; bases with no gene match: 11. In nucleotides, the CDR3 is TGTGCCTGGGCCGAAAAGACAGGGAGAAATCAGCCCCAGCATTTT. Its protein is CAWAEKTGRNQPQHF. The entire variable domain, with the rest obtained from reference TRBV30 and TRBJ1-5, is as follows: SQTIHQWPATLVQPVGSPLSLECTVEGTSNPNLYWYRQAAGRGLQLLFYSVGIGQISSEVPQNLSASRPQDRQFILSSKKLLLSDSGFYLCAWAEKTGRNQPQHFGDGTRLSIL.

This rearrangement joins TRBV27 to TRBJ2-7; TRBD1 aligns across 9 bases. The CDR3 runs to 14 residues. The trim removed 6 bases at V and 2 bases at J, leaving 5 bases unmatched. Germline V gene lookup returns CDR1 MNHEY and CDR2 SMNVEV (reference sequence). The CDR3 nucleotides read TGTGCCAGCAGGCGGACAGGGGCACCCTACGAGCAGTACTTC. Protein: CASRRTGAPYEQYF.